Following are 23 T cell receptor beta chains from one sample sequenced in a study of post-analysis software for immune sequencing data. Unique molecular identifiers tagged the TCR beta cDNA libraries. TCRdb passed the PCR reads through MiXCR, listing each CDR3 protein once. The data show fewer than 850,000 distinct CDR3 sequences, with less than 35% seen just once and around 0.56% held by the top ten. These receptors' antigens are unknown. General observations from the study: When patients were compared with controls, four to six TRBV segments were more frequent, TRBV5-6, TRBV5-1 and TRBV20-1 among them.

Input material: blood. These receptors originate from a girl aged 10-17 years with multiple sclerosis.

The chain has TRBV6-1 and TRBJ1-5; D is unresolved. Germline V CDR1 and CDR2: MNHNS, SASEGT. This CDR3 is built from 14 residues. The germline V and J ends were trimmed by 2 bases and 4 bases, with 9 bases remaining between them. The DNA of the CDR3 is TGTGCCAGCAGTGAACTCTCTGCAAATCAGCCCCAGCATTTT. Protein sequence: CASSELSANQPQHF.

The rearrangement joins TRBV29-1 to TRBJ1-1; D call uncertain. Germline loops: CDR1 SQVTM, CDR2 ANQGSEA. The CDR3 sequence is 14 residues long. V lost 7 bases and J 4 bases, leaving 19 bases between the germline ends. The DNA for the CDR3 is TGCAGCGCTACCGAACTAATGTCTGGCACTGAAGCTTTCTTT. Protein product: CSATELMSGTEAFF.

To note about this clonotype: One end of the junction varies from germline; a read error may be responsible. The V call is TRBV4-1, the J call TRBJ2-5; tentative D call: TRBD2 (6 bases). The CDR3 contains 14 residues. From germline, CDR1 is MGHRA and CDR2 YSYEKL. CDR3 nucleotide sequence: TGCGCCAGCAGCCACACCGGGACTGAAGAGGCCCAGTACTTC. Its protein is CASSHTGTEEAQYF.

This clonotype was seen a few times. V gene TRBV5-1 combines with J gene TRBJ2-6; 7 bases match TRBD1. The germline gives CDR1 SGHRS, CDR2 YFSETQ. With V trimmed by 4 bases and J by 6 bases, 4 bases remained unmatched. This CDR3 spans 14 amino acids. CDR3 DNA sequence: TGCGCCAGCAGCCGACAGGGAGCGGCCAACGTCCTGACTTTC. Amino acid sequence: CASSRQGAANVLTF.

This clonotype was found a few times. The chain carries TRBV5-1 and TRBJ1-2; no definite D call. Trimming stripped 0 bases from V and 8 bases from J, with 5 bases between. The CDR3 runs 11 residues. Germline V gives CDR1 SGHRS, CDR2 YFSETQ. CDR3 bases: TGCGCCAGCAGCTTGGGGTTAGGCTACACCTTC. This translates into CASSLGLGYTF.

This clonotype was detected many times. V gene TRBV29-1 combines with J gene TRBJ2-1, with no clear D. Trimming took 4 bases from V and 8 from J, leaving 6 bases between them. Looked up from germline, CDR1 is SQVTM and CDR2 is ANQGSEA. CDR3 length: 10 amino acids. For the CDR3, the DNA is TGCAGCGTTGCCAGTTATGAGCAGTTCTTC. Translating gives CSVASYEQFF.

The chain has TRBV2 and TRBJ2-3; weak D call: TRBD1 (5 bases). The germline gives CDR1 SNHLY, CDR2 FYNNEI. The V gene lost 10 bases and the J gene lost 0 bases, with 11 bases spanning the gap. The CDR3 extends over 13 amino acids. As DNA, the CDR3 is TGTGCCACCACAGGCCCTAGCACAGATACGCAGTATTTT. Translating it yields CATTGPSTDTQYF.

This clonotype was observed a few times. The chain has TRBV10-3 and TRBJ2-1, with 10 bases fitting TRBD1. The germline V gene has CDR1 ENHRY and CDR2 SYGVKD. V gave up 6 bases and J gave up 10 bases; unmatched junction bases: 6. The CDR3 has 13 amino acids. The CDR3 sequence is CAIRPDRGREQFF. The CDR3 region has the DNA TGTGCCATCAGGCCAGACAGGGGGCGGGAGCAGTTCTTC.

This chain connects TRBV5-6 to TRBJ2-2, with no clear D. Germline CDR1 SGHDT, CDR2 YYEEEE. This CDR3 is 13 amino acids long. V was clipped by 2 bases and J by 6 bases, with 8 bases between them. CDR3 region: CASSLPASGELFF. In DNA form, the CDR3 reads TGTGCCAGCAGCTTACCAGCCTCCGGGGAGCTGTTTTTT. The full variable domain, with the rest looked up from reference TRBV5-6 and TRBJ2-2, is DAGVTQSPTHLIKTRGQQVTLRCSPKSGHDTVSWYQQALGQGPQFIFQYYEEEERQRGNFPDRFSGHQFPNYSSELNVNALLLGDSALYLCASSLPASGELFFGEGSRLTVL.

This clonotype has at least ten counts. This chain's CDR3 is CASSADRGSYNEQFF. CDR3 DNA: TGTGCCAGCAGTGCCGACAGGGGCTCCTACAATGAGCAGTTCTTC. The chain uses TRBV6-4 and TRBJ2-1, with 8 bases that match TRBD1. This CDR3 comprises 15 residues. V shed 4 bases, J shed 0 bases, and the junction held 2 bases outside the gene matches. Germline loops: CDR1 MRHNA, CDR2 SNTAGT.

The CDR3 spells CATSDPTSDSGPQHF. The CDR3 nucleotides read TGTGCCACCAGTGATCCGACCAGCGACAGTGGGCCCCAGCATTTT. The chain has TRBV24-1 and TRBJ1-5; D possibly corresponds to TRBD1 (5 bases). CDR1 and CDR2 from the germline V gene are KGHDR and SFDVKD. Trimming removed 3 bases from V and 9 bases from J, with 17 bases in between. This CDR3 has 15 amino acids.

CDR3 loop: CASSSYGEQFF. The CDR3 nucleotides are TGTGCCAGCAGTAGCTATGGAGAGCAGTTCTTC. The rearrangement links TRBV5-8 to TRBJ2-1, with D uncertain. The CDR3 sequence is 11 residues long. Per the germline V gene, CDR1 is SGHTS and CDR2 is YDEGEE. V lost 5 bases, J lost 10 bases, and 10 bases lay in between. Full variable domain (remainder filled in from reference TRBV5-8 and TRBJ2-1): EAGVTQSPTHLIKTRGQQATLRCSPISGHTSVYWYQQALGLGLQFLLWYDEGEERNRGNFPPRFSGRQFPNYSSELNVNALELEDSALYLCASSSYGEQFFGPGTRLTVL.

The sample holds many counts of this clonotype. The chain employs TRBV6-5 and TRBJ2-5; TRBD2 aligns across 8 bases. The germline V gene encodes CDR1 MNHEY and CDR2 SVGAGI. The V and J ends lost 6 bases and 4 bases, in that order; junction bases with no gene match: 10. There are 15 residues in the CDR3. The CDR3 reads CASSQTQGLGETQYF. For the CDR3, the DNA is TGTGCCAGCAGCCAAACACAGGGACTAGGAGAGACCCAGTACTTC.

The chain combines TRBV20-1 with TRBJ2-3, with a possible D match to TRBD2 (6 bases). The V end was cut by 6 bases, the J end by 0 bases, with 13 bases between. Germline CDR1 DFQATT, CDR2 SNEGSKA (reference sequence). This CDR3 spans 14 amino acids. The CDR3 nucleotides are TGCAGTGCAAGAAAAAGCGGGAGCACAGATACGCAGTATTTT. It encodes CSARKSGSTDTQYF.

Only a few counts were recorded for this clonotype. The CDR3 DNA reads TGTGCCAGCAGCCCATATCGGGGGAGCTCCTACAATGAGCAGTTCTTC. Its protein is CASSPYRGSSYNEQFF. The V and J genes are TRBV7-2 and TRBJ2-1, with D perhaps TRBD2 (6 bases). Germline V gene lookup returns CDR1 SGHTA and CDR2 FQGNSA. V was clipped by 5 bases and J by 0 bases, with 14 bases between them. This CDR3 comprises 16 residues.

To note about this clonotype: An end of the junction differs from the germline gene, which may be a read error. V usage is TRBV28 and J usage is TRBJ2-7; no firm D call. The J call could be wrong; TRBJ2-5 is a better fit for the DNA end. Looked up from germline, CDR1 is MDHEN and CDR2 is SYDVKM. The CDR3 totals 11 residues. CDR3 sequence: CAGSFGETQYF. CDR3 DNA sequence: TGTGCCGGCAGTTTTGGAGAGACCCAGTACTTC.

The CDR3 bases are TGCAGTGCTAGTACAGCTAGCGGGGGACCACACCTTCCCTCCTACAATGAGCAGTACTTC. Translated, it gives CSASTASGGPHLPSYNEQYF. J is TRBJ2-7 and V is TRBV20-1; 10 bases agree with TRBD2. CDR3 size: 20 residues. Looked up from germline, CDR1 is DFQATT and CDR2 is SNEGSKA (reference sequence). Trimming at V came to 3 bases and at J to 7 bases, leaving 27 bases not matched to a gene.

This clonotype turned up a few times. This chain uses TRBV5-4 with TRBJ2-1; D is possibly TRBD2 (5 bases). The CDR3 loop spans 16 amino acids. Trimming removed 5 bases at V and 5 bases at J, with 20 bases between. Germline CDR1 SGHNT, CDR2 YYREEE (reference sequence). CDR3 loop: CASSTETQVGDNEQFF. The CDR3 nucleotides read TGTGCCAGCAGTACAGAAACTCAGGTGGGAGACAATGAGCAGTTCTTC. Full variable domain (missing parts from reference TRBV5-4 and TRBJ2-1): ETGVTQSPTHLIKTRGQQVTLRCSSQSGHNTVSWYQQALGQGPQFIFQYYREEENGRGNFPPRFSGLQFPNYSSELNVNALELDDSALYLCASSTETQVGDNEQFFGPGTRLTVL.

The chain employs TRBV15 and TRBJ1-1, with D possibly TRBD1 on 5 matching bases. Germline-derived CDR1 and CDR2 are LNHNV and YYDKDF (reference sequence). V was cut by 3 bases and J by 0 bases, with 14 bases left in between. The CDR3 length is 16 residues. CDR3 DNA: TGTGCCACCAGCAGGCTCCCGACAGTCATGAACACTGAAGCTTTCTTT. Encoded protein: CATSRLPTVMNTEAFF.

In regard to this clonotype: A much larger clone lies one base from this, so it may be a read error. This chain uses TRBV11-3 with TRBJ1-1; D is perhaps TRBD1 (5 bases). Germline CDR1 SGHNT, CDR2 YENEEA. Between the trimmed V and J ends, which lost 5 bases and 1 base, there was a span of 8 bases. This CDR3 has 13 amino acids. The CDR3 bases are TGTGCCAGCAGCCACGACAGGAACACTGAAGCTTTCTTT. This gives the protein CASSHDRNTEAFF.

The table lists this clonotype with many counts. The chain recombines TRBV29-1 with TRBJ2-1, with TRBD1 as a possible D gene (6 bases). In germline, CDR1 is SQVTM, CDR2 ANQGSEA. The CDR3 is 12 amino acids. The ends were cut back, 4 bases at V and 5 bases at J, with 9 bases in the middle. CDR3 protein: CSVGTANNEQFF. For the CDR3, the DNA is TGCAGCGTTGGGACAGCAAACAATGAGCAGTTCTTC.

This sequence joins TRBV6-5 and TRBJ2-3; TRBD1 aligns across 11 bases. This CDR3 is built from 15 residues. CDR1 MNHEY and CDR2 SVGAGI come from the germline V gene. J was trimmed by 5 bases and V by 2 bases; bases with no gene match: 3. The CDR3: CASSYPGQGVDTQYF. CDR3 bases: TGTGCCAGCAGTTACCCGGGACAGGGGGTAGATACGCAGTATTTT.

This clonotype has only a few counts. CDR3 DNA: TGTGCCAGCAGTTTACTAGCGGGAGTGTGGGAGCAGTACTTC. This codes for CASSLLAGVWEQYF. V gene TRBV27 combines with J gene TRBJ2-7; TRBD2 matches 10 bases. The CDR3 is made up of 14 amino acids. Trimming cost V 2 bases and J 7 bases; bases outside gene matches: 5. CDR1 MNHEY and CDR2 SMNVEV come from the germline V gene (reference sequence).